Given below is one TCR beta chain in context. Antigen specificity is unknown. Samples were assayed with immunoSEQ v3.0 at survey level. The protocol was immunoSEQ multiplex PCR, while the TCRdb copy is restricted to in-frame clones and leaves out a portion. The sample has around 14,000 clones, over 65% seen once. The CDR3 consists of 15 residues. This entry is derived from a study of long-term antiretroviral therapy in people with HIV. The study's findings and limits: Within the repertoire, clones expanded before ART were dominant at all time points. Blood dating 2004 to 2017 may reflect older ART regimens. The data indicate that diversity increased after ART but remained below transplant donor controls.

V is TRBV21-1 and J is TRBJ1-2. TRBV21-1 is marked as a pseudogene. This TCR was sampled from a middle-aged man with HIV. This material consisted of unsorted PBMCs, taken 1.3 years before starting antiretroviral therapy. The CDR3 nucleotides read TGTGCCAGCAGCAAAACGGTCACGGGGCCAAATGGCTACACCTTC. Translating it yields CASSKTVTGPNGYTF.